These 11 T cell receptor beta chains were sequenced from one sample in a study of T cells after posttransplantation cyclophosphamide. The assay was immunoSEQ multiplex PCR, and TCRdb's table has in-frame clones only and misses some. The repertoire consists of fewer than 40,000 clones, none detected only once. The sequenced sample consisted of PBMCs. The receptors come from a woman aged 25-40 years in good health and a related stem cell transplant donor.

Many counts were recorded for this clone. The chain employs TRBV6-4 and TRBJ1-1; tentatively, D is TRBD1 (5 bases). V dropped 3 bases and J dropped 12 bases, with 17 bases sitting between them. The germline V gene has CDR1 MRHNA and CDR2 SNTAGT. This CDR3 region has 13 residues. The CDR3 nucleotides read TGTGCCAGCAGTGAGGGGCAGGAGGGAAGGACTTTCTTT. Translating it yields CASSEGQEGRTFF.

This clone was picked up many times. The chain carries TRBV18 and TRBJ2-1; 7 bases line up with TRBD2. Per the germline V gene, CDR1 is KGHSH and CDR2 is LQKENI. This CDR3 contains 15 residues. Germline trimming cut 0 bases from V and 4 bases from J; bases unmatched to any gene: 3. Here the CDR3 reads CASSPPGGEYNEQFF. Written as DNA, the CDR3 is TGTGCCAGCTCACCACCGGGGGGGGAATACAATGAGCAGTTCTTC.

This rearrangement joins TRBV11-3 to TRBJ2-5; D is undetermined. The CDR3 totals 13 residues. The ends were cut back, 5 bases at V and 5 bases at J, with 12 bases in the middle. Germline CDR1 reads SGHNT; CDR2 reads YENEEA. The chain's CDR3 is CASSVGPGETQYF. The CDR3 nucleotides read TGTGCCAGCAGCGTCGGCCCCGGGGAGACCCAGTACTTC.

A few counts support this clone. This chain joins TRBV19 and TRBJ2-3; D remains ambiguous. The ends were cut back, 4 bases at V and 6 bases at J, with 5 bases in the middle. Germline CDR1 reads LNHDA; CDR2 reads SQIVND (reference sequence). The CDR3 has 11 amino acids. CDR3 loop: CASSTGDTQYF. CDR3 sequence (DNA): TGTGCCAGTAGTACCGGGGATACGCAGTATTTT.

This clone has ten or more counts. The rearrangement uses TRBV7-2 and TRBJ1-6, with a tentative D call TRBD1 (5 bases). The CDR3 has 13 residues. Trimming took 4 bases from V and 8 from J, leaving 9 bases between them. Germline V CDR1 and CDR2: SGHTA, FQGNSA. This CDR3 is CASSWGEDSPLHF. In DNA, the CDR3 is TGTGCCAGCAGCTGGGGGGAGGATTCACCCCTCCACTTT.

The rearrangement uses TRBV6-5 and TRBJ2-2; TRBD1 aligns across 9 bases. With V trimmed by 6 bases and J by 7 bases, 6 bases remained unmatched. CDR3 length: 14 residues. Germline loops: CDR1 MNHEY, CDR2 SVGAGI. CDR3 coding DNA: TGTGCCAGCAGGAGAGACAGGGGGATCGGGGAGCTGTTTTTT. Translation: CASRRDRGIGELFF.

This clone was detected many times. V usage is TRBV4-3 and J usage is TRBJ2-7; 8 bases map to TRBD2. With 4 bases clipped from V and 5 bases from J, the junction kept 10 bases outside the gene matches. CDR3 length equals 15 residues. In germline, CDR1 is LGHNA, CDR2 YSLEER. In DNA form, the CDR3 reads TGCGCCAGCAGCCCCCACGGGGGGGTGGGAGACGAGCAGTACTTC. It codes for CASSPHGGVGDEQYF.

This clone was counted at least ten times. V and J are TRBV28 and TRBJ1-1, with 10 bases aligning to TRBD1. V trimming: 4 bases; J trimming: 3 bases; junction bases outside the gene matches: 2. This CDR3 has 14 amino acids. The germline gives CDR1 MDHEN, CDR2 SYDVKM. The CDR3 reads CASSSTGGDTEAFF. The CDR3 nucleotides are TGTGCCAGCAGTTCGACAGGGGGCGACACTGAAGCTTTCTTT. Using reference TRBV28 and TRBJ1-1 for the parts outside the CDR3, the full variable domain is DVKVTQSSRYLVKRTGEKVFLECVQDMDHENMFWYRQDPGLGLRLIYFSYDVKMKEKGDIPEGYSVSREKKERFSLILESASTNQTSMYLCASSSTGGDTEAFFGQGTRLTVV.

This clone was counted ten times or more. This sequence joins TRBV5-1 and TRBJ2-2; D is possibly TRBD1 (6 bases). Germline lookup yields CDR1 SGHRS and CDR2 YFSETQ. CDR3 length: 14 residues. The V end was cut by 1 base, the J end by 5 bases, with 9 bases between. DNA of the CDR3: TGCGCCAGCAGCTTGAACAGGGATACCGGGGAGCTGTTTTTT. It encodes CASSLNRDTGELFF.

This chain connects TRBV6-5 to TRBJ1-6; 7 nucleotides line up with TRBD1. CDR3 length: 14 residues. Germline V CDR1 and CDR2: MNHEY, SVGAGI. V dropped 2 bases and J dropped 7; count of bases not matched to a gene: 2. CDR3 DNA sequence: TGTGCCAGCAGTTACACGGGACAGAATTCACCCCTCCACTTT. As protein: CASSYTGQNSPLHF.

This clone has at least ten counts. J is TRBJ1-1 and V is TRBV19; 7 bases match TRBD1. The germline gives CDR1 LNHDA, CDR2 SQIVND (reference sequence). This CDR3 has 13 amino acids. Trimming at V came to 7 bases and at J to 5 bases, leaving 7 bases not matched to a gene. CDR3 sequence reads: CASNRGSVTEAFF. In nucleotides, the CDR3 is TGTGCCAGTAACAGGGGATCGGTTACTGAAGCTTTCTTT. Using reference TRBV19 and TRBJ1-1 for the parts outside the CDR3, the full variable domain is DGGITQSPKYLFRKEGQNVTLSCEQNLNHDAMYWYRQDPGQGLRLIYYSQIVNDFQKGDIAEGYSVSREKKESFPLTVTSAQKNPTAFYLCASNRGSVTEAFFGQGTRLTVV.